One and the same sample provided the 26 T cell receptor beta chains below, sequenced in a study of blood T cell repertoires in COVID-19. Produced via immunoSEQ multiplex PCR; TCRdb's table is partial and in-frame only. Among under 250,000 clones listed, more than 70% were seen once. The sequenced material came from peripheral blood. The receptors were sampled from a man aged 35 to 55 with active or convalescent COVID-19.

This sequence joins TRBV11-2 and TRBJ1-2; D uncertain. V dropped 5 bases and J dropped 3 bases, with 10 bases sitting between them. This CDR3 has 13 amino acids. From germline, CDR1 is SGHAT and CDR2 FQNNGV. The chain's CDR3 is CASSNPADYGYTF. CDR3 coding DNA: TGTGCCAGCAGCAACCCAGCGGACTATGGCTACACCTTC.

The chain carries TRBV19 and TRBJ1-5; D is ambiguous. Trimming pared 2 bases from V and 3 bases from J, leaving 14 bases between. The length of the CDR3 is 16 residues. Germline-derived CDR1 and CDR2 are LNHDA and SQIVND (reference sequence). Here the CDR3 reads CASSIRGQPLNQPQHF. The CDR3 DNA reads TGTGCCAGTAGTATACGCGGCCAGCCACTCAATCAGCCCCAGCATTTT.

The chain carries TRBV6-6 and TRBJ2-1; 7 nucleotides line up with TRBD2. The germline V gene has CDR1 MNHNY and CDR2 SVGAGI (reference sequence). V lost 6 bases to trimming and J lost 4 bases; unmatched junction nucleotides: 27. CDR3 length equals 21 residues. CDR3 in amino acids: CASRRNRDALRVGRRYNEQFF. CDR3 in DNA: TGTGCCAGCAGACGAAACCGGGACGCACTAAGAGTCGGGAGGAGGTACAATGAGCAGTTCTTC.

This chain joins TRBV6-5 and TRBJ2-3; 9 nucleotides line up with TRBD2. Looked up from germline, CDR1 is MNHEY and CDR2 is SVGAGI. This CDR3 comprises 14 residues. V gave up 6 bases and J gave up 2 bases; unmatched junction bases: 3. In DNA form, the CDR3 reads TGTGCCAGCAGCGGGACTAGCCTCACAGATACGCAGTATTTT. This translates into CASSGTSLTDTQYF.

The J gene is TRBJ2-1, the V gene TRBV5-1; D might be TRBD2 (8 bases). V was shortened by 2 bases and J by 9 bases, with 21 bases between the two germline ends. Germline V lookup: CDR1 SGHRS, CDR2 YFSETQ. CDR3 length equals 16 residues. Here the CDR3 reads CASSFSGTVLESEQFF. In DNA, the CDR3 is TGCGCCAGCAGCTTTAGCGGGACAGTCCTCGAATCTGAGCAGTTCTTC.

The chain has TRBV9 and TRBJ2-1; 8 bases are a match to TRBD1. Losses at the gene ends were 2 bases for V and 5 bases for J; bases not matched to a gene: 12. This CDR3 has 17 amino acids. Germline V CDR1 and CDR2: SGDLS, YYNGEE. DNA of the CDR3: TGTGCCAGCAGCGTCCGGACAGGACAGGGATCGCACAATGAGCAGTTCTTC. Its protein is CASSVRTGQGSHNEQFF.

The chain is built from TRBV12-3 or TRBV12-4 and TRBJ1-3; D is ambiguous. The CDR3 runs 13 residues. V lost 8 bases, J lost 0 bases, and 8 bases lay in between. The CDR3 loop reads CASGARSGNTIYF. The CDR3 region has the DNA TGTGCCAGCGGAGCCCGCTCTGGAAACACCATATATTTT.

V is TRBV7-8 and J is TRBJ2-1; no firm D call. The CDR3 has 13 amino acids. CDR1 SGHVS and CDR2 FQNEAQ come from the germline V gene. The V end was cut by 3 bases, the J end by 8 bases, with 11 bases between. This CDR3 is CASSFLGFYEQFF. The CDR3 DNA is TGTGCCAGCAGCTTTTTGGGCTTCTATGAGCAGTTCTTC.

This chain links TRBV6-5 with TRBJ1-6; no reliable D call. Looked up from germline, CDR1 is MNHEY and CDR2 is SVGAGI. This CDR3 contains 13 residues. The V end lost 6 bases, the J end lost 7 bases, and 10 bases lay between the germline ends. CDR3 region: CASRPHLNSPLHF. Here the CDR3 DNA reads TGTGCCAGCAGACCCCACTTAAATTCACCCCTCCACTTT.

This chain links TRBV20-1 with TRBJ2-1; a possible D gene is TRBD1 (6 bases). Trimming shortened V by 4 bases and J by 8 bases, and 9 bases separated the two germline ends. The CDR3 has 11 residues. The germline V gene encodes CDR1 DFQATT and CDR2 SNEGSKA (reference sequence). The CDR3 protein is CSANREYEQFF. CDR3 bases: TGCAGTGCTAACAGGGAGTATGAGCAGTTCTTC.

CDR3 amino acids: CASSGGLGTLNTEAFF. The CDR3 nucleotides are TGCGCCAGCAGCGGTGGATTGGGGACACTTAACACTGAAGCTTTCTTT. The rearrangement joins TRBV5-1 to TRBJ1-1; D is perhaps TRBD1 (6 bases). Germline V gene data show CDR1 as SGHRS and CDR2 as YFSETQ. This CDR3 spans 16 amino acids. V lost 4 bases to trimming and J lost 2 bases, with 18 bases between them.

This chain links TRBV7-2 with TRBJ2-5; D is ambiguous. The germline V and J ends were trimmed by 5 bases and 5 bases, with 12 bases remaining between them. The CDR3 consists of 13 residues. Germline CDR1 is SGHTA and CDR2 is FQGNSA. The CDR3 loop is CASSPEDGETQYF. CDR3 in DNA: TGTGCCAGCAGCCCCGAGGATGGGGAGACCCAGTACTTC.

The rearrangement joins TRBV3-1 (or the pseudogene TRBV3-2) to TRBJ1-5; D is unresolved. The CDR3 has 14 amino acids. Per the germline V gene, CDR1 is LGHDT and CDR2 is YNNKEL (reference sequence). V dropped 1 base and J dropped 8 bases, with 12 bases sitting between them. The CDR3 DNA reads TGTGCCAGCAGCCAAGTCGGAGCAAAGGAGCCCCAGCATTTT. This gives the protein CASSQVGAKEPQHF.

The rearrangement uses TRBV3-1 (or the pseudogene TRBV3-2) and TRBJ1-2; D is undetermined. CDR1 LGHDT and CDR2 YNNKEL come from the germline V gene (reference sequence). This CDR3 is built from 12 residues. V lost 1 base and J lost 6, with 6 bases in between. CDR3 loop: CASSQGPDGYTF. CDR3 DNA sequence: TGTGCCAGCAGCCAAGGTCCGGATGGCTACACCTTC.

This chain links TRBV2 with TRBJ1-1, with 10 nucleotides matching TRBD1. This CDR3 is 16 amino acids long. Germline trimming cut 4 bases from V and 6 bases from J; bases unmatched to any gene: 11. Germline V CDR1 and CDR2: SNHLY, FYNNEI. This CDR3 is CASSAGGTGEEAEAFF. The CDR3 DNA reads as TGTGCCAGCAGTGCCGGGGGGACAGGGGAGGAGGCTGAAGCTTTCTTT.

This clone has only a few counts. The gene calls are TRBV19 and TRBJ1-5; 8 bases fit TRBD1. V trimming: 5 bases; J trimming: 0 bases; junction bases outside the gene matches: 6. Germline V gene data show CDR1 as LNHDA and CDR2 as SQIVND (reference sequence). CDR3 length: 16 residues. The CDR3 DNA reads TGTGCCAGTAGTCCGTGGGACAGGCCTAGCAATCAGCCCCAGCATTTT. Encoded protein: CASSPWDRPSNQPQHF.

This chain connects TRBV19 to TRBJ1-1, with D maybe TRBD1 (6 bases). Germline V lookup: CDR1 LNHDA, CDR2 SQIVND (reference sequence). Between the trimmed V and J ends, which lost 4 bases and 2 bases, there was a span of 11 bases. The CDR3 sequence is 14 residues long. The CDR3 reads CASSNPRGNTEAFF. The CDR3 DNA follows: TGTGCCAGTAGTAATCCCAGGGGAAACACTGAAGCTTTCTTT.

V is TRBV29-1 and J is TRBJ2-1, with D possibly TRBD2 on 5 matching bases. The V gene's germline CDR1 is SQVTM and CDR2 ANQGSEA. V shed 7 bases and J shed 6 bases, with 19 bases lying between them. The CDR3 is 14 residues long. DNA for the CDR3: TGCAGCGCCTACGAGGCTAGCTTTGCCAATGAGCAGTTCTTC. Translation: CSAYEASFANEQFF.

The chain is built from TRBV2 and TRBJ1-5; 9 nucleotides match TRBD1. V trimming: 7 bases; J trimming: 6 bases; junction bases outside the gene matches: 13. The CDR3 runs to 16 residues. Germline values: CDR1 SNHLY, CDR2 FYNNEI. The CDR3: CASTIREGQGSQPQHF. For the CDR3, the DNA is TGTGCCAGCACTATAAGAGAGGGACAGGGAAGTCAGCCCCAGCATTTT.

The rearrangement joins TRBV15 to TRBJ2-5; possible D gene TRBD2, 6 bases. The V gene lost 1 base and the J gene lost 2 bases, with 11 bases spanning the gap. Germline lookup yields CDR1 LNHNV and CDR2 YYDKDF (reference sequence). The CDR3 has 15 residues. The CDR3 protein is CATSRVGGVQETQYF. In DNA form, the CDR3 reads TGTGCCACCAGCAGAGTGGGCGGGGTACAAGAGACCCAGTACTTC.

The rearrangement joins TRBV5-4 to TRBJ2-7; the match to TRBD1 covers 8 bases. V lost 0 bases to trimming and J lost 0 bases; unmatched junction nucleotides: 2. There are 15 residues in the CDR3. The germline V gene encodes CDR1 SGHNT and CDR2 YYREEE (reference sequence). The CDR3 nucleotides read TGTGCCAGCAGCTTGGGACAGGGGTTCTCCTACGAGCAGTACTTC. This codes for CASSLGQGFSYEQYF.

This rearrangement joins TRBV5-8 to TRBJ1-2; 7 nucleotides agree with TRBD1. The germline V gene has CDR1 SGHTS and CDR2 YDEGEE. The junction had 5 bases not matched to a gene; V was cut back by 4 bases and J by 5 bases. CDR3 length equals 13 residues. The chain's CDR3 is CASSPGTVYGYTF. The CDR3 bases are TGTGCCAGCAGCCCCGGGACAGTTTATGGCTACACCTTC.

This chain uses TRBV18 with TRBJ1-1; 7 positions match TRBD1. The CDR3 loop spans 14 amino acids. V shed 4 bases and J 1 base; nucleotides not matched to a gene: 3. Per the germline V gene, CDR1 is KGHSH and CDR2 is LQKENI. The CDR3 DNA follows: TGTGCCAGCTCACGGCCAGGGGGGAACACTGAAGCTTTCTTT. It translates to CASSRPGGNTEAFF.

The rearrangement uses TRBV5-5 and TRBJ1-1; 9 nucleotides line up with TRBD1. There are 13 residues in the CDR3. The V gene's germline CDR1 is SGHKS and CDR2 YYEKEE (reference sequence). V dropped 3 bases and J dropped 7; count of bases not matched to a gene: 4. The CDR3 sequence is CASSYRTGDEAFF. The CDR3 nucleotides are TGTGCCAGCAGCTACCGGACAGGGGATGAAGCTTTCTTT.

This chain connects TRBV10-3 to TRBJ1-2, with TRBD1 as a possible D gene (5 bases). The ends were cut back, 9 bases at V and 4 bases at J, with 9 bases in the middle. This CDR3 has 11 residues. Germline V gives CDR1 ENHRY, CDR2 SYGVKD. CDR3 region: CAITDSYGYTF. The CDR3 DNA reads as TGTGCCATTACCGACAGCTATGGCTACACCTTC.

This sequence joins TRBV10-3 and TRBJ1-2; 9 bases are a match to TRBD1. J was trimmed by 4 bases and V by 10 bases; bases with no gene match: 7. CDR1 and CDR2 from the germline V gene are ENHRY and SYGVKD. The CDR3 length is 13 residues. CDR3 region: CATSGTGTYGYTF. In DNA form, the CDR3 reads TGTGCCACTTCCGGGACAGGGACCTATGGCTACACCTTC.